Following are 31 T cell receptor beta chains from one sample sequenced in a study of shared clonotypes between healthy human individuals. Here immunoSEQ multiplex PCR was the method, and the copy in TCRdb shows in-frame clones only, minus some. The sample has about 980,000 clones, over 75% seen once. The sequencing sample was made of memory CD4+ T cells sorted from blood. Specified subset: CD45RA-negative fraction. The receptor source for this set is a man younger than 35 in good health.

This chain uses TRBV28 with TRBJ1-2; D is perhaps TRBD1 (6 bases). V shed 7 bases and J shed 4 bases, with 13 bases lying between them. Germline loops: CDR1 MDHEN, CDR2 SYDVKM. The length of the CDR3 is 13 residues. CDR3: CASTNRVTYGYTF. As DNA, the CDR3 is TGTGCCAGCACTAACAGGGTTACCTATGGCTACACCTTC.

V usage is TRBV14 and J usage is TRBJ2-1; D is possibly TRBD2 (6 bases). Trimming stripped 4 bases from V and 5 bases from J, with 18 bases between. Germline-derived CDR1 and CDR2 are SGHDN and FVKESK. The CDR3 is 16 amino acids. This CDR3 reads CASSPWGDSGNNEQFF. CDR3 DNA: TGTGCCAGCAGCCCCTGGGGGGATAGCGGTAACAATGAGCAGTTCTTC.

The gene calls are TRBV6-1 and TRBJ2-3, with D tentatively TRBD2 (6 bases). The CDR3 extends over 15 amino acids. The V gene's germline CDR1 is MNHNS and CDR2 SASEGT. The germline V and J ends were trimmed by 7 bases and 2 bases, with 16 bases remaining between them. In nucleotides, the CDR3 is TGTGCCAGCACCTCCGGGACTCCCCCCACAGATACGCAGTATTTT. Translation: CASTSGTPPTDTQYF.

The chain joins TRBV5-1 to TRBJ2-5; 8 bases are shared with TRBD2. The CDR3 sequence is 16 residues long. The J segment lost 2 bases and the V segment lost 4 bases, leaving 10 bases of the junction unmatched. CDR1 is SGHRS, CDR2 YFSETQ, per germline. CDR3 protein: CASSPRERGTQETQYF. The CDR3 DNA reads as TGCGCCAGCAGCCCCCGCGAGCGGGGGACGCAAGAGACCCAGTACTTC.

In this sample, this clone turned up a few times. The rearrangement links TRBV5-4 to TRBJ2-2; TRBD2 matches 7 bases. The CDR3 has 17 residues. The germline gives CDR1 SGHNT, CDR2 YYREEE (reference sequence). V lost 4 bases, J lost 6 bases, and 15 bases stayed unmatched. DNA for the CDR3: TGTGCCAGCAGCCCGGCGCTAGCGGTGACAAGGTCCGGGGAGCTGTTTTTT. This translates into CASSPALAVTRSGELFF.

V is TRBV18 and J is TRBJ2-7, with D tentatively TRBD1 or TRBD2 (5 bases each). V lost 3 bases and J lost 3, with 12 bases in between. The CDR3 sequence is 14 residues long. Germline values: CDR1 KGHSH, CDR2 LQKENI. The CDR3 protein is CASSPGRNDYEQYF. The CDR3 coding sequence is TGTGCCAGCTCACCGGGACGGAATGACTACGAGCAGTACTTC.

This rearrangement joins TRBV27 to TRBJ2-1; D unclear. CDR3 size: 13 residues. Per germline, CDR1 MNHEY and CDR2 SMNVEV (reference sequence). Between the trimmed V and J ends, which lost 3 bases and 1 base, there was a span of 4 bases. The CDR3 region is CASSLRSYNEQFF. DNA of the CDR3: TGTGCCAGCAGTTTGAGATCCTACAATGAGCAGTTCTTC.

The V gene is TRBV7-9, the J gene TRBJ1-4; tentatively, D is TRBD1 (5 bases). The ends were cut back, 3 bases at V and 5 bases at J, with 19 bases in the middle. CDR1 and CDR2 from the germline V gene are SEHNR and FQNEAQ (reference sequence). The CDR3 is 17 amino acids. Here the CDR3 reads CASSLGRGSRKNEKLFF. DNA of the CDR3: TGTGCCAGCAGCTTGGGCCGGGGGTCTAGGAAGAATGAAAAACTGTTTTTT.

The genes are TRBV2 and TRBJ1-4; D is unresolved. The CDR3 consists of 12 residues. Trimming stripped 4 bases from V and 4 bases from J, with 4 bases between. The germline V gene encodes CDR1 SNHLY and CDR2 FYNNEI. The CDR3 here is CASSGYNEKLFF. CDR3 sequence (DNA): TGTGCCAGCAGTGGATATAATGAAAAACTGTTTTTT. Together with reference TRBV2 and TRBJ1-4, the CDR3 gives the full variable domain: EPEVTQTPSHQVTQMGQEVILRCVPISNHLYFYWYRQILGQKVEFLVSFYNNEISEKSEIFDDQFSVERPDGSNFTLKIRSTKLEDSAMYFCASSGYNEKLFFGSGTQLSVL.

The chain combines TRBV5-4 with TRBJ2-3, with 8 bases aligning to TRBD1. Germline loops: CDR1 SGHNT, CDR2 YYREEE (reference sequence). This CDR3 region has 15 residues. The V and J ends lost 2 bases and 0 bases, in that order; junction bases with no gene match: 2. The CDR3 DNA reads as TGTGCCAGCAGCTTCAGGGGGCCTAGCACAGATACGCAGTATTTT. Protein: CASSFRGPSTDTQYF.

This clone showed up just a few times. The rearrangement links TRBV10-3 to TRBJ1-5; 9 bases are a match to TRBD1. The germline CDR1 and CDR2 sequences are ENHRY and SYGVKD. Unmatched junction bases numbered 0, after V lost 2 bases and J lost 4 bases. The CDR3 runs 14 residues. The CDR3, as DNA: TGTGCCATCAGTGAGGGGACAGGGAATCAGCCCCAGCATTTT. Amino acid sequence: CAISEGTGNQPQHF.

V and J are TRBV28 and TRBJ2-1; 9 nucleotides match TRBD1. The CDR3 covers 15 residues. Trimming cost V 5 bases and J 2 bases; bases outside gene matches: 4. In germline, CDR1 is MDHEN, CDR2 SYDVKM. CDR3 DNA sequence: TGTGCCAGCAGTACAAACAGGGGGCCCTACAATGAGCAGTTCTTC. It yields the protein CASSTNRGPYNEQFF.

The V gene is TRBV11-2, the J gene TRBJ1-1, with TRBD1 as a possible D gene (5 bases). V lost 5 bases, J lost 1 base, and 11 bases lay in between. CDR1 is SGHAT and CDR2 is FQNNGV in the germline V gene. This CDR3 region has 14 residues. The CDR3 DNA sequence: TGTGCCAGCAGCCGAGATCAGGGGAACACTGAAGCTTTCTTT. Translation gives CASSRDQGNTEAFF.

The chain is built from TRBV25-1 and TRBJ2-7; weak D call: TRBD2 (6 bases). The CDR3 totals 15 residues. The germline V gene has CDR1 MGHDK and CDR2 SYGVNS. The V gene lost 6 bases and the J gene lost 6 bases, with 21 bases spanning the gap. CDR3: CASSAEPGVWGEQYF. The CDR3 bases are TGTGCCAGCAGCGCAGAACCGGGGGTGTGGGGCGAGCAGTACTTC.

This chain uses TRBV6-1 with TRBJ1-5; the match to TRBD1 covers 7 bases. The ends lost 2 bases at V and 1 base at J; junction bases unmatched: 2. Germline V gene sequence: CDR1 MNHNS, CDR2 SASEGT. The CDR3 extends over 15 amino acids. The CDR3 protein is CASSEMTGSNQPQHF. The CDR3, as DNA: TGTGCCAGCAGTGAAATGACAGGGAGCAATCAGCCCCAGCATTTT.

The gene calls are TRBV5-1 and TRBJ2-1; 8 nucleotides agree with TRBD1. Per the germline V gene, CDR1 is SGHRS and CDR2 is YFSETQ. This CDR3 comprises 19 residues. V trimming: 1 base; J trimming: 0 bases; junction bases outside the gene matches: 12. CDR3 sequence: CASSLPRQGFISSYNEQFF. In DNA, the CDR3 is TGCGCCAGCAGCTTGCCTCGACAGGGGTTCATCAGCTCCTACAATGAGCAGTTCTTC.

The chain carries TRBV14 and TRBJ2-7, with 12 bases identical to TRBD1. Germline CDR1 SGHDN, CDR2 FVKESK. The CDR3 sequence is 16 residues long. V shed 3 bases, J shed 1 base, and the junction held 4 bases outside the gene matches. The CDR3 sequence: CASSQPGQGASYEQYF. The CDR3 bases are TGTGCCAGCAGCCAGCCGGGACAGGGGGCGTCCTACGAGCAGTACTTC.

J is TRBJ2-2 and V is TRBV2; D possibly corresponds to TRBD1 (7 bases). The ends were cut back, 8 bases at V and 2 bases at J, with 12 bases in the middle. CDR3 length: 14 amino acids. CDR1 is SNHLY and CDR2 is FYNNEI in the germline V gene. The CDR3 DNA reads as TGTGCCAGCGGGCGGGACAGCAACACCGGGGAGCTGTTTTTT. Translating gives CASGRDSNTGELFF.

This clone was detected a few times. The V call is TRBV30, the J call TRBJ1-1; 11 nucleotides align to TRBD1. The V gene end was trimmed by 1 base and the J gene end by 10 bases; junction bases not matched to a gene: 8. The germline V gene has CDR1 GTSNPN and CDR2 SVGIG (reference sequence). The CDR3 length is 14 residues. The CDR3 coding sequence is TGTGCCTGGAGTGGTGGGACAGGGGGAGATATAGCTTTCTTT. Protein sequence: CAWSGGTGGDIAFF.

The J gene is TRBJ2-1, the V gene TRBV7-3; 9 bases fit TRBD1. The CDR3 consists of 16 residues. Germline CDR1 reads SGHTA; CDR2 reads FQGTGA. The V gene end was trimmed by 6 bases and the J gene end by 9 bases; junction bases not matched to a gene: 15. In nucleotides, the CDR3 is TGTGCCAGCAGTCCGAGCTCCGGGACAGGGTCAGGTGAGCAGTTCTTC. Protein: CASSPSSGTGSGEQFF.

The CDR3 reads CASSQDPSVSYNEQFF. In DNA, the CDR3 is TGCGCCAGCAGCCAAGATCCCTCCGTCTCCTACAATGAGCAGTTCTTC. The gene calls are TRBV4-3 and TRBJ2-1, with D uncertain. The CDR3 contains 16 residues. Per germline, CDR1 LGHNA and CDR2 YSLEER. V shed 0 bases and J shed 0 bases, with 9 bases lying between them.

Only a few counts were recorded for this clone. The chain couples TRBV18 to TRBJ2-2; D is perhaps TRBD1 (5 bases). V lost 2 bases, J lost 4 bases, and 11 bases lay in between. The CDR3 spans 15 residues. CDR1 and CDR2 (germline): KGHSH, LQKENI. CDR3 DNA sequence: TGTGCCAGCTCACCAACACAGGAGCGCACCGGGGAGCTGTTTTTT. Translated: CASSPTQERTGELFF.

V usage is TRBV4-1 and J usage is TRBJ2-7; D perhaps matches TRBD1 (5 bases). The CDR3 consists of 14 residues. V was pared by 0 bases and J by 6 bases, with 12 bases between. From germline, CDR1 is MGHRA and CDR2 YSYEKL. CDR3 bases: TGCGCCAGCAGCCAAGAACAGGCGGCGCGCGAGCAGTACTTC. It translates to CASSQEQAAREQYF.

The genes are TRBV5-1 and TRBJ1-6; tentative D call: TRBD1 (6 bases). Germline lookup yields CDR1 SGHRS and CDR2 YFSETQ. Deletions cut 5 bases from V and 5 bases from J, with 17 bases between. The CDR3 consists of 16 residues. The CDR3 loop reads CASSPRDTWDNSPLHF. Written as DNA, the CDR3 is TGCGCCAGCAGTCCTCGGGACACCTGGGATAATTCACCCCTCCACTTT.

The J gene is TRBJ1-3, the V gene TRBV7-9; 8 positions match TRBD1. This CDR3 has 15 amino acids. V lost 1 base and J lost 2; bases outside the gene matches: 1. Germline lookup yields CDR1 SEHNR and CDR2 FQNEAQ (reference sequence). The CDR3, as DNA: TGTGCCAGCAGCTTAGAGGACAGGGCTGGAAACACCATATATTTT. As protein: CASSLEDRAGNTIYF.

Comments on this clone: This may be a read error: a much more frequent sequence differs by one nucleotide. Within the sample, other DNA sequences also encode this same CDR3. The chain combines TRBV6-5 with TRBJ2-1; 11 bases fit TRBD2. This CDR3 is built from 16 residues. Trimming cost V 1 base and J 5 bases; bases outside gene matches: 4. Germline V CDR1 and CDR2: MNHEY, SVGAGI. The CDR3, as DNA: TGTGCCAGCAGTTACTTAGCGGGAGGGCTCAACAATGAGCAGTTCTTC. Translation: CASSYLAGGLNNEQFF.

This rearrangement joins TRBV5-4 to TRBJ2-7; the D call may be TRBD1 or TRBD2 (5 bases each). The V and J ends lost 4 bases and 0 bases respectively, with 14 bases between them. The CDR3 extends over 15 amino acids. Germline CDR1 reads SGHNT; CDR2 reads YYREEE (reference sequence). CDR3 in amino acids: CASSTGGTLSYEQYF. CDR3 coding DNA: TGTGCCAGCAGCACGGGTGGGACCCTCTCCTACGAGCAGTACTTC. Complete variable domain (other parts from reference TRBV5-4 and TRBJ2-7): ETGVTQSPTHLIKTRGQQVTLRCSSQSGHNTVSWYQQALGQGPQFIFQYYREEENGRGNFPPRFSGLQFPNYSSELNVNALELDDSALYLCASSTGGTLSYEQYFGPGTRLTVT.

Of note for this clone: Since a much larger clone is just one base distant, this may be a read error. The J gene is TRBJ2-3, the V gene TRBV6-1; the D is unclear. CDR3 length equals 12 residues. Germline V gene sequence: CDR1 MNHNS, CDR2 SASEGT. V was clipped by 7 bases and J by 1 base, with 6 bases between them. DNA for the CDR3: TGTGCCAGCAATGACGGCACAGATACGCAGTATTTT. It specifies CASNDGTDTQYF.

This chain connects TRBV11-3 to TRBJ2-7, with D perhaps given as TRBD1 or TRBD2 (5 bases each). The CDR3 contains 17 residues. Trimming pared 4 bases from V and 1 base from J, leaving 20 bases between. The germline CDR1 and CDR2 sequences are SGHNT and YENEEA. The CDR3 sequence is CASSSNLGTSPSYEQYF. The CDR3 DNA is TGTGCCAGCAGCTCCAATTTAGGGACCTCCCCGTCCTACGAGCAGTACTTC.

The V and J genes are TRBV6-1 and TRBJ1-1; no reliable D call. CDR3 length equals 14 residues. CDR1 and CDR2 (germline): MNHNS, SASEGT. Trimming shortened V by 7 bases and J by 1 base, and 13 bases separated the two germline ends. CDR3 in amino acids: CASNRETGNTEAFF. CDR3 DNA: TGTGCCAGCAACCGTGAAACGGGGAACACTGAAGCTTTCTTT.

The chain couples TRBV29-1 to TRBJ2-5; D is undetermined. The germline V gene has CDR1 SQVTM and CDR2 ANQGSEA. With 2 bases removed from V and 1 base from J, the gap between germline ends came to 8 bases. This CDR3 has 13 residues. The CDR3, as DNA: TGCAGCGTTGAACAAGGCCGCCAAGAGACCCAGTACTTC. Its translation: CSVEQGRQETQYF.